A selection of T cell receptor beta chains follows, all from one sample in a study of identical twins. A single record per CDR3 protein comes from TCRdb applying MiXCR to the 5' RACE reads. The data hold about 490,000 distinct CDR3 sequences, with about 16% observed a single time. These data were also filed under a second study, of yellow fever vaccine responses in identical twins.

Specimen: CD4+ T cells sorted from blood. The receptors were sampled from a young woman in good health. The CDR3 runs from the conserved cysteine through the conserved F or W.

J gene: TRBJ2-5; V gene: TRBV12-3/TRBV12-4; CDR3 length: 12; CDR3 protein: CASSMRSETQYF
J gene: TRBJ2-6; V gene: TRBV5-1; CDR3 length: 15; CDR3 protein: CASSLAGVGANVLTF
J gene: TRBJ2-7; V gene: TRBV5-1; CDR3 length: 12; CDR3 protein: CASSTGAYEQYF
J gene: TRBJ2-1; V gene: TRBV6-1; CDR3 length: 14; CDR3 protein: CASSDSGGHNEQFF
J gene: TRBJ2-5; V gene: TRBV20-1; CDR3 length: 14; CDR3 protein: CSAPWAGGRETQYF
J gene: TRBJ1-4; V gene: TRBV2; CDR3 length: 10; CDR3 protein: CAWGREKLFF
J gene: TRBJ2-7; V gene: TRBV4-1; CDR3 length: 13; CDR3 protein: CASSQDRGYEQYF
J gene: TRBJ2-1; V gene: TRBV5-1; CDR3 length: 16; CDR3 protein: CASSSRGLRGENEQFF
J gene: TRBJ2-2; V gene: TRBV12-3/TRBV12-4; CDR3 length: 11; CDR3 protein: CASSKTGELFF
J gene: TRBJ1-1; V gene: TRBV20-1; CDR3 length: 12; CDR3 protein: CSALGLNTEAFF
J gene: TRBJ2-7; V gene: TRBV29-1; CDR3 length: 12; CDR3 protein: CSVEGQAYEQYF
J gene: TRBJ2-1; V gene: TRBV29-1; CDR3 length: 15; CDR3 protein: CSVEDPGARRDEQFF
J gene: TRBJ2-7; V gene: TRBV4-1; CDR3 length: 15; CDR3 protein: CASSPYLDYSYEQYF
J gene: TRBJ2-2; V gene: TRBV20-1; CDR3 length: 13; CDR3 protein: CSARDSRSGELFF
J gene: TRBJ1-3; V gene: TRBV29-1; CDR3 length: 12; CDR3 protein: CSGITNGNTIYF
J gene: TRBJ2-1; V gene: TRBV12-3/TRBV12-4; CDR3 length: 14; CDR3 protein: CASQLAGGYNEQFF
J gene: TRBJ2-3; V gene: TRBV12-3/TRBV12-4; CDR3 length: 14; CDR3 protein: CASSSSLTTDTQYF
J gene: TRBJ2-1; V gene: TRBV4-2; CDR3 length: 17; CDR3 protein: CASSVDLASSSYNEQFF
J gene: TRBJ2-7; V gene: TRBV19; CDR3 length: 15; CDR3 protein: CASSISREPTYEQYF
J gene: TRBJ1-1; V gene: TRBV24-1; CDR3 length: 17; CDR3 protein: CATSDLPLAGGSTEAFF
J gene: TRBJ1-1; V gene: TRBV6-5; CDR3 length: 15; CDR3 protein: CASSYLRDRNTEAFF
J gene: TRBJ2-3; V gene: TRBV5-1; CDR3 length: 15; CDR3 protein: CASSLAGQGADTQYF
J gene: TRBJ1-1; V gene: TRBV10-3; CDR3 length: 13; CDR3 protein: CAISRDRSTEAFF
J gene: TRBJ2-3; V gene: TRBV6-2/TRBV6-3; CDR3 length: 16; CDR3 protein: CASSPRGSRPTDTQYF
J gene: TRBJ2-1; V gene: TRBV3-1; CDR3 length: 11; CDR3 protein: CASTHGGERFF
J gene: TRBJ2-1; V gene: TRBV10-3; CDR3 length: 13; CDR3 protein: CAFKDRERNEQFF
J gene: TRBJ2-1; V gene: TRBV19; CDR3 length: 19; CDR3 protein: CASSTRRGLAGGYQLEQFF
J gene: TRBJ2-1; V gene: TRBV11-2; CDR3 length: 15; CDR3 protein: CASSSGQGSNIEQFF
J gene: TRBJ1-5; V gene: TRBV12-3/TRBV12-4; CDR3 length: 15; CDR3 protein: CASSLRGQSNQPQHF